The source of this T cell receptor beta chain is a study of blood T cells in healthy people across ages (dated by TCRdb to 2015 to 2017). Notes on the research overall: In model experiments, template switching captured roughly one uniquely barcoded TCR beta cDNA molecule for every two T cells. Age-related changes in TCR beta repertoire diversity were measured in the study by deep sequencing normalized with unique cDNA molecular identifiers. Four age groups were formed from the donors: young (average approximately 15 years), middle-aged (more than 35), aged (roughly 56) and long-lived (around 80). To avoid experimental bias, donors of different ages were spread randomly across the sequencing lanes. The study analyzed two additional independent replicas of 1 million unique cDNA reads from the same blood draw for two donors, one aged 18 to 29 and one aged 80 or older. General conclusions and limits of the study: Observed TCR beta diversity per million T cells fell roughly linearly with age, and a significant reduction was already apparent by age around 40. Because the CMV infection status of the donors was unknown, age-related changes in expanded clonotypes may potentially have been confounded. Bulk unsorted PBMC profiling prevented conclusive comparison of naive and antigen-experienced compartments. Observed TCR beta diversity correlated strongly with the percentage of naive T cells measured by flow cytometry. Estimates of total diversity from one million sequenced T cells were regarded as lower bounds and underestimates. The long-lived group showed more naive CD4+ T cells, fewer expanded clones and increased TCR diversity than the aged group, suggesting age selection.

Systemically healthy Caucasian individuals from Russia, around 38 in total and aged roughly 6 to 95 years, were included as donors. Each donor gave 8 to 10 milliliters of peripheral blood, drawn into EDTA-treated Vacutainer tubes. Ficoll-Paque density-gradient centrifugation was used to isolate PBMCs, with at least 7 million per sample. Total RNA, at least 6 micrograms per sample, was extracted from PBMCs with Trizol reagent. Naive CD45RAhigh/CD27high T cell percentages were measured by flow cytometry on a PBMC aliquot from every donor. Library generation was performed with 5' RACE. TCRdb lists the instrument as Illumina HiSeq 2500. The second PCR ran for about 6 to 12 cycles and used a J-beta primer mix along with a sample-barcoded 5' primer. Each TCR beta cDNA molecule received a unique molecular identifier from a template-switch 5' adaptor carrying 12 random nucleotides. At least 2.5 million CDR3-containing paired-end reads were obtained from each sample. First-strand cDNA synthesis was performed from all RNA using the Mint cDNA synthesis kit, with priming by a TRBC-specific oligonucleotide. After uracil-DNA glycosylase treatment, a first 18-cycle PCR used universal primers M1SS and BC2_uni_R on all cDNA. Per the source publication's procedure: Each sample was normalized by randomly selecting 1 million high-quality reads, each carrying a distinct molecular identifier. Instead of being binned into consensus sequences, reads that shared molecular identifiers were thrown out. CDR3 identification, clonotype clustering and error correction used MiTCR with a Q25 quality threshold and the strictest error-elimination algorithm. Lower-bound total TCR beta diversity was estimated with a nonparametric unseen species model using Euler transformation. TCRdb reprocessing: public reads trimmed at Q25 with fastp, clones called with MiXCR, in-frame beta chains kept. Merged by CDR3 protein, the rows form single entries marked with the most common genes and DNA. The V and J calls and clone size are TCRdb's, not the authors'. Present in this sample are 1.4 million to 1.5 million distinct CDR3 sequences, about 43% of which were seen just once. The ten largest clones add up to less than 8% of the sample.

On this clonotype itself: Its antigen remains unidentified. No per-base quality is available; no much larger clone lies one base away.

V sheds 5 bases and J sheds 2 bases, leaving 15 bases between their ends. Counted from cysteine to phenylalanine, this CDR3 has 15 amino acids. The entry retains the CDR3 DNA only, 45 bases that are in frame from base 1. CDR1 and CDR2, per the germline V gene (reference sequence), are LGHDT and YNNKEL. The source of this sequence is a woman aged 18-29 years in good health. Sequencing was carried out using blood. The chain was built from TRBV3-1 and TRBJ2-5; TRBD2 is a weak D gene call, 5 bases matching. The nucleotides are TGTGCCAGCAGCTCCCCCCGGGATCCTCAAGAGACCCAGTACTTC. It encodes CASSSPRDPQETQYF.